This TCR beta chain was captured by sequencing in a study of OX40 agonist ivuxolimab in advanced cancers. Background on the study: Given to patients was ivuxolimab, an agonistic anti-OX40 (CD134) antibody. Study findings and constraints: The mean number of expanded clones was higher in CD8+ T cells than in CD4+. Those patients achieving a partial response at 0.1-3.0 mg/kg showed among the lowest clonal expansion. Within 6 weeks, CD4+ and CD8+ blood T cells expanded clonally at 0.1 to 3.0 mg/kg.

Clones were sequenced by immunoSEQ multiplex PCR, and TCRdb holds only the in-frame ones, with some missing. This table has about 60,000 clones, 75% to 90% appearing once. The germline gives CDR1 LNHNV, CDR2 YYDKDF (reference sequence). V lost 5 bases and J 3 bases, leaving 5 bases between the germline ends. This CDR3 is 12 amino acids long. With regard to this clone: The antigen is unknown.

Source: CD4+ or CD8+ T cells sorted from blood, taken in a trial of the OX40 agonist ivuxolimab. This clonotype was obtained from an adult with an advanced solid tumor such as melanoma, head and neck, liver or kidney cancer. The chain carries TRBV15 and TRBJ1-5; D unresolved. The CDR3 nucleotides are TGTGCCACCAGCCCCCCCAATCAGCCCCAGCATTTT. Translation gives CATSPPNQPQHF.